The 8 T cell receptor beta chains in this list originate from one sample, sequenced in a study of cytomegalovirus exposure and HLA in healthy donors. 60 Vbeta and 13 Jbeta primers were used in PCR. Profiling relied on immunoSEQ multiplex PCR, and the TCRdb table lists in-frame clones only, not all of them. The sample includes tens of thousands of clones. The sample consisted of PBMCs. The receptors originated from a man in his fifties in good health and CMV-seronegative.

The rearrangement links TRBV12-5 to TRBJ2-1; D gene ambiguous. Germline CDR1 and CDR2: LGHNT and FRNRAP. This CDR3 is 16 amino acids long. Trimming stripped 1 base from V and 2 bases from J, with 12 bases between. For the CDR3, the DNA is TGTGCTAGTGGTTTGGAGCAATACGCCCCCTACAATGAGCAGTTCTTC. This codes for CASGLEQYAPYNEQFF.

The gene calls are TRBV5-8 and TRBJ2-6; unclear D gene. This CDR3 is built from 15 residues. In germline, CDR1 is SGHTS, CDR2 YDEGEE. Deletions cut 4 bases from V and 0 bases from J, with 8 bases between. In DNA form, the CDR3 reads TGTGCCAGCAGCCCGAGAGGCTCTGGGGCCAACGTCCTGACTTTC. Encoded protein: CASSPRGSGANVLTF.

This sequence joins TRBV9 and TRBJ2-3; D is possibly TRBD1 (6 bases). Between the trimmed V and J ends, which lost 1 base and 2 bases, there was a span of 11 bases. Germline V gene lookup returns CDR1 SGDLS and CDR2 YYNGEE. The CDR3 consists of 15 residues. The CDR3 reads CASSVWGRVTDTQYF. The CDR3 nucleotides are TGTGCCAGCAGCGTATGGGGGCGGGTCACAGATACGCAGTATTTT.

The chain recombines TRBV2 with TRBJ1-3, with no clear D. Germline V gene sequence: CDR1 SNHLY, CDR2 FYNNEI. Trimming took 7 bases from V and 0 from J, leaving 7 bases between them. The CDR3 consists of 13 residues. The CDR3 nucleotides read TGTGCCAGCACCGAGCTCTCTGGAAACACCATATATTTT. It specifies CASTELSGNTIYF.

The chain links TRBV5-4 to TRBJ2-7; 10 positions agree with TRBD1. The CDR3 loop spans 14 amino acids. V lost 4 bases to trimming and J lost 3 bases; unmatched junction nucleotides: 4. Germline V CDR1 and CDR2: SGHNT, YYREEE (reference sequence). CDR3 residues: CASSKGTGDYEQYF. DNA for the CDR3: TGTGCCAGCAGCAAAGGGACAGGGGACTACGAGCAGTACTTC.

The gene calls are TRBV5-1 and TRBJ2-2; 7 nucleotides align to TRBD2. The CDR3 runs to 16 residues. Germline loops: CDR1 SGHRS, CDR2 YFSETQ. The J segment lost 5 bases and the V segment lost 0 bases, leaving 7 bases of the junction unmatched. DNA for the CDR3: TGCGCCAGCAGCTTGGGATCGGCGGGGGAAACCGGGGAGCTGTTTTTT. Protein sequence: CASSLGSAGETGELFF.

V and J are TRBV18 and TRBJ1-2; 7 bases match TRBD1. This CDR3 has 14 amino acids. The V segment lost 5 bases and the J segment 5 bases; nucleotides outside the gene matches: 8. Germline CDR1 and CDR2: KGHSH and LQKENI. CDR3 nucleotide sequence: TGTGCCAGCTCATCACAGGGGCAAGGATATGGCTACACCTTC. This codes for CASSSQGQGYGYTF.

The J gene is TRBJ1-1, the V gene TRBV19; 11 nucleotides line up with TRBD1. Germline values: CDR1 LNHDA, CDR2 SQIVND (reference sequence). This CDR3 comprises 14 residues. After removal of 5 bases from V and 5 bases from J, the junction contained 4 bases not matched to a gene. The DNA for the CDR3 is TGTGCCAGTAGTGTGGACAGGGGGCGAACTGAAGCTTTCTTT. The encoded protein is CASSVDRGRTEAFF.